Below, one T cell receptor beta chain is given with its context. Its antigen remains unidentified. The CDR3 totals 15 residues. The germline V gene has CDR1 MDHEN and CDR2 SYDVKM. After removal of 5 bases from V and 3 bases from J, the junction contained 7 bases not matched to a gene. Using immunoSEQ multiplex PCR, the repertoire was profiled, and TCRdb retains in-frame clones only, with some absent. The sample includes around 69,000 clones, 85% to 90% seen only once; the top ten take approximately 4.1%. This specimen comes from a study of graft-versus-host responses after intestinal transplantation. About the research overall: Isolated intestinal, liver-intestinal, or multivisceral transplants had been given to the recipients. Study results and caveats: Researchers found GvH clones in recipient marrow, and some showed up first in ileum or blood. High graft-versus-host to host-versus-graft clonal ratios were seen in allografts of patients with graft-donor T cell macrochimerism.

The chain employs TRBV28 and TRBJ1-1; 9 bases line up with TRBD1. This receptor was identified in a human donor who was the organ donor for an intestinal transplant. The sample was unstimulated CD8+ T cells sorted from spleen or lymph node cells, taken before transplant. CDR3 nucleotide sequence: TGTGCCAGCAGTGACCCTGACAGGGGGGACACTGAAGCTTTCTTT. This gives the protein CASSDPDRGDTEAFF.